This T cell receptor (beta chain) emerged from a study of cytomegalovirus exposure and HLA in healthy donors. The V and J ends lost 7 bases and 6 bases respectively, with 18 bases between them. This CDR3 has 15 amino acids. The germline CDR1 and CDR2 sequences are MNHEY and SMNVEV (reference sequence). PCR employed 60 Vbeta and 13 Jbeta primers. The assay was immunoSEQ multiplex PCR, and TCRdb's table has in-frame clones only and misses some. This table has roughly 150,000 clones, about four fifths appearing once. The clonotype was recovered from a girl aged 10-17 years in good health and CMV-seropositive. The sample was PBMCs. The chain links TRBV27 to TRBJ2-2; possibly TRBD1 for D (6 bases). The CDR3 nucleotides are TGTGCCAGCACCAGCGAGAGGGGGTGGGCCGGGGAGCTGTTTTTT. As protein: CASTSERGWAGELFF.